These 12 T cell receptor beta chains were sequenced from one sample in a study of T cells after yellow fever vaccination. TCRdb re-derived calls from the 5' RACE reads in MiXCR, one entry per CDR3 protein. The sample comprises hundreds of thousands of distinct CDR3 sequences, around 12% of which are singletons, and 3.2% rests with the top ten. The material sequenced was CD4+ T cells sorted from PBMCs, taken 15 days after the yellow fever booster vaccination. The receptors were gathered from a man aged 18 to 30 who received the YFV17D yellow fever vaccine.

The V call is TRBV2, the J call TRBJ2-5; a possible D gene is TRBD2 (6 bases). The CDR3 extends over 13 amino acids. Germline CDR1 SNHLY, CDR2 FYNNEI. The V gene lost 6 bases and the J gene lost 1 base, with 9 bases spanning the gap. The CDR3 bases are TGTGCCAGCAGGGGGGACTTCCAAGAGACCCAGTACTTC. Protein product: CASRGDFQETQYF.

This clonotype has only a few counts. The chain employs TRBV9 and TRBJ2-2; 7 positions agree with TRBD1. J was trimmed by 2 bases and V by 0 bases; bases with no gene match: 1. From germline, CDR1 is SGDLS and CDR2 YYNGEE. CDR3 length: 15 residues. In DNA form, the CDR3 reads TGTGCCAGCAGCGTAGGGGACAGAAACACCGGGGAGCTGTTTTTT. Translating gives CASSVGDRNTGELFF.

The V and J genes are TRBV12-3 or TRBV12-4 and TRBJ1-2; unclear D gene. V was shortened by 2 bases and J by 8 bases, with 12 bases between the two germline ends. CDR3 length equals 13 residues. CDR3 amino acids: CASSLILGGGYTF. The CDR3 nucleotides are TGTGCCAGCAGTTTAATACTGGGAGGCGGCTACACCTTC.

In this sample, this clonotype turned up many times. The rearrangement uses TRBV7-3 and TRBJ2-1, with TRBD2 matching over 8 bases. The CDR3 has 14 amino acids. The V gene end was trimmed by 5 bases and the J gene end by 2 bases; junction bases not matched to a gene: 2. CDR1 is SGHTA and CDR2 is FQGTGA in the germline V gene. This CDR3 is CASSRGLAYNEQFF. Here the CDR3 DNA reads TGTGCCAGCAGCCGGGGACTAGCCTACAATGAGCAGTTCTTC.

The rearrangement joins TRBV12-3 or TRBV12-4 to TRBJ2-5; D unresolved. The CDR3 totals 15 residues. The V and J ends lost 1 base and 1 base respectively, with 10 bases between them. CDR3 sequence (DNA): TGTGCCAGCAGTTTAGGGTTGCGAACCCAAGAGACCCAGTACTTC. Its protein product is CASSLGLRTQETQYF.

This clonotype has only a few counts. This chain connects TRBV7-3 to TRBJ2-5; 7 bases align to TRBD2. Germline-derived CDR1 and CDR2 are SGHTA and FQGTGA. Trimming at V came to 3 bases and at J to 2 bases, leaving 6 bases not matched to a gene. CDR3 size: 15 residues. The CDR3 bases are TGTGCCAGCAGCTTTACCAGCGGGGAGCAAGAGACCCAGTACTTC. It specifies CASSFTSGEQETQYF.

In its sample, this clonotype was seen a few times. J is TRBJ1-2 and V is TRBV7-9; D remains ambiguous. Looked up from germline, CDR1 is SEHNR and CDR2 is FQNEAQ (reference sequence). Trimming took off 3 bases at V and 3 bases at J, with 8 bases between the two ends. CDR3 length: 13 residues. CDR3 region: CASSFPPDYGYTF. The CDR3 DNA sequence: TGTGCCAGCAGCTTCCCCCCGGACTATGGCTACACCTTC.

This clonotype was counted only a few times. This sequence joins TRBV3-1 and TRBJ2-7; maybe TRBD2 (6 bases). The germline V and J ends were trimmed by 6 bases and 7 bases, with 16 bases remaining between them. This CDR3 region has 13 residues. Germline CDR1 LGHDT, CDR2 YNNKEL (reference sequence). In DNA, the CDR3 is TGTGCCAGCAGAAAAGGTCGGGCGGGAGAGCAGTACTTC. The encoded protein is CASRKGRAGEQYF.

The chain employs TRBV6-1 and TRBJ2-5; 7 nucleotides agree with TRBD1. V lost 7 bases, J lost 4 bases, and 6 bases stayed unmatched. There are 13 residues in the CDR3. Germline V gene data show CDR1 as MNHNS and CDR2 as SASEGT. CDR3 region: CASMRGPRETQYF. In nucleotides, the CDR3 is TGTGCCAGCATGAGGGGGCCTCGAGAGACCCAGTACTTC.

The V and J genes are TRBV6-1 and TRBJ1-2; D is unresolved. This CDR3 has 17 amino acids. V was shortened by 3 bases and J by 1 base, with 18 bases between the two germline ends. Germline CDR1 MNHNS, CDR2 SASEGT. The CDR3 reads CASSDRPLPTGNYGYTF. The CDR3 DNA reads TGTGCCAGCAGTGACCGTCCCCTGCCGACGGGTAACTATGGCTACACCTTC.

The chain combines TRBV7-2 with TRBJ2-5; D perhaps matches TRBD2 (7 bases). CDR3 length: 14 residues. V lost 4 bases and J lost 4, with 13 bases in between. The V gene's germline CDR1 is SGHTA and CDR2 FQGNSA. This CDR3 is CASSSVGGGETQYF. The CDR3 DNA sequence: TGTGCCAGCAGCTCAGTAGGGGGGGGAGAGACCCAGTACTTC.

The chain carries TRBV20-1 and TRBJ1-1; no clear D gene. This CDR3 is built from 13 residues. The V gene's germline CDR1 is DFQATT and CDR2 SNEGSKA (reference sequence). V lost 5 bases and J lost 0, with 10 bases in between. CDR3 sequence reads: CSAPTRVNTEAFF. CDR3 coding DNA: TGCAGTGCTCCGACTCGAGTGAACACTGAAGCTTTCTTT.